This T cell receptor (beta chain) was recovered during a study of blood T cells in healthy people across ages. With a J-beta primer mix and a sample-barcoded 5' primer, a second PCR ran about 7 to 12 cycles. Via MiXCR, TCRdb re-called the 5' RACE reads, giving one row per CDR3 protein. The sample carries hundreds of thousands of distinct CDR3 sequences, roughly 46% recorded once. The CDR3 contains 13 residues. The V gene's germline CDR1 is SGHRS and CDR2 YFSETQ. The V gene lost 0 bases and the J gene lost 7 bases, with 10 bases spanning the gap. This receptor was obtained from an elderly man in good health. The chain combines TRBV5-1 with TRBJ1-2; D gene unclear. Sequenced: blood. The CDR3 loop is CASSLDTKGGYTF. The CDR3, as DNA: TGCGCCAGCAGCTTGGACACCAAGGGTGGCTACACCTTC.